This TCR beta chain derives from a study of blood T cell repertoires in COVID-19. This clone has just one count. The CDR3 has 15 amino acids. V dropped 6 bases and J dropped 4; count of bases not matched to a gene: 7. Looked up from germline, CDR1 is SNHLY and CDR2 is FYNNEI. Data came from immunoSEQ multiplex PCR; TCRdb stores just in-frame clones and leaves some out. Here the sample spans hundreds of thousands of clones, roughly 89% being singletons. The V and J genes are TRBV2 and TRBJ1-1; 11 positions agree with TRBD1. Sample: peripheral blood. This clonotype was sampled from a woman aged 45-60 years with COVID-19, enrolled during active disease. The CDR3 protein is CASSLGQGAGTEAFF. CDR3 nucleotide sequence: TGTGCCAGCAGCCTAGGACAGGGGGCCGGCACTGAAGCTTTCTTT.